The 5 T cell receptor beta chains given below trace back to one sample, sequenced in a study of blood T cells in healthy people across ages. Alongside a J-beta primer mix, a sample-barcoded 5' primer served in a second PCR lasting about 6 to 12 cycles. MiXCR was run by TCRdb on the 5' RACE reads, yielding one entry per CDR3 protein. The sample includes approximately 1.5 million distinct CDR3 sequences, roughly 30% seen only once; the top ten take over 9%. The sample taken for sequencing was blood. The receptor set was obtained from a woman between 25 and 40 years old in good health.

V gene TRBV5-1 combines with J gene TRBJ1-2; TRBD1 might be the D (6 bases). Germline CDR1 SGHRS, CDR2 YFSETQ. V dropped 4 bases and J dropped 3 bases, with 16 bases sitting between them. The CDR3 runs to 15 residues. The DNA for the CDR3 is TGCGCCAGCAGCGGAGGAGGGGGGTCAGACTATGGCTACACCTTC. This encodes CASSGGGGSDYGYTF.

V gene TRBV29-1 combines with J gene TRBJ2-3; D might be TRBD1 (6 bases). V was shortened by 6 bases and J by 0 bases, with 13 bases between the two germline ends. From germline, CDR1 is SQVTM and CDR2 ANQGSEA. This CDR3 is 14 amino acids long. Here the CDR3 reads CSVKKQGSTDTQYF. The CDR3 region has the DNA TGCAGCGTCAAAAAACAGGGAAGCACAGATACGCAGTATTTT.

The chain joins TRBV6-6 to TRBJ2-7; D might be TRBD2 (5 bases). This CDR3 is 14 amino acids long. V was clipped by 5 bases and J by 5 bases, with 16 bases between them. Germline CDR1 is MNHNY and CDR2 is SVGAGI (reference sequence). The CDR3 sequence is CASSRGPQGDEQYF. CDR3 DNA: TGTGCCAGCAGTCGAGGGCCTCAAGGCGACGAGCAGTACTTC.

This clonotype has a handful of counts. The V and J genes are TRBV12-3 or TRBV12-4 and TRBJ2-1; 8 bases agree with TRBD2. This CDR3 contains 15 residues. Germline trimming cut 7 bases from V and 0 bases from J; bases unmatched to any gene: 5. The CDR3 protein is CASIAAGGSYNEQFF. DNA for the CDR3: TGTGCCAGCATCGCTGCGGGGGGCTCCTACAATGAGCAGTTCTTC.

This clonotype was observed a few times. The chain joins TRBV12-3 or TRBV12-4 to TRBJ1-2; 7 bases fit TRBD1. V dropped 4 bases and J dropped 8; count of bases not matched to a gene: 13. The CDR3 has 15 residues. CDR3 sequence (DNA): TGTGCCAGCAGTTCCCGAACCTCAGGGGGGAAAGGCTACACCTTC. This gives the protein CASSSRTSGGKGYTF.